The 32 T cell receptor beta chains reported below all come from one sample, sequenced in a study of CD8 T cells in ankylosing spondylitis. In TCRdb, the 5' RACE reads were re-called with MiXCR into one record per CDR3 protein. The table lists about 340,000 distinct CDR3 sequences, approximately 15% of them singletons, with about 1.1% in the top ten. Sequencing was performed on blood, either unsorted or a sorted T cell fraction (not recorded which). The origin of the receptors is a male donor with ankylosing spondylitis or in good health (not recorded which).

This clonotype was counted only a few times. This rearrangement joins TRBV30 to TRBJ1-5, with 7 bases that match TRBD1. Germline values: CDR1 GTSNPN, CDR2 SVGIG (reference sequence). The CDR3 sequence is 18 residues long. Trimming cost V 4 bases and J 2 bases; bases outside gene matches: 17. CDR3 sequence reads: CAWTRPGGTLGGNQPQHF. The CDR3 coding sequence is TGTGCCTGGACTAGGCCAGGGGGGACCCTAGGTGGCAATCAGCCCCAGCATTTT. The full variable domain, with the rest looked up from reference TRBV30 and TRBJ1-5, is SQTIHQWPATLVQPVGSPLSLECTVEGTSNPNLYWYRQAAGRGLQLLFYSVGIGQISSEVPQNLSASRPQDRQFILSSKKLLLSDSGFYLCAWTRPGGTLGGNQPQHFGDGTRLSIL.

The chain couples TRBV3-1 to TRBJ2-1, with D possibly TRBD2 on 6 matching bases. V dropped 6 bases and J dropped 4 bases, with 10 bases sitting between them. The CDR3 is 13 residues long. CDR1 and CDR2 from the germline V gene are LGHDT and YNNKEL (reference sequence). The CDR3 loop is CASRTGGYNEQFF. CDR3 DNA sequence: TGTGCCAGCAGGACCGGGGGATACAATGAGCAGTTCTTC.

This clonotype was seen a few times. The rearrangement uses TRBV7-2 and TRBJ2-1, with 9 bases lining up with TRBD2. Germline V gene data show CDR1 as SGHTA and CDR2 as FQGNSA. This CDR3 spans 18 amino acids. Losses at the gene ends were 0 bases for V and 0 bases for J; bases not matched to a gene: 6. CDR3 in amino acids: CASSLAASSGVSYNEQFF. The DNA for the CDR3 is TGTGCCAGCAGCTTAGCGGCCTCTAGCGGGGTCTCCTACAATGAGCAGTTCTTC.

The rearrangement joins TRBV7-8 to TRBJ2-7; D is unresolved. This CDR3 contains 13 residues. Trimming left V 0 bases short and J 3 bases short, with 6 bases between. CDR1 and CDR2 from the germline V gene are SGHVS and FQNEAQ. CDR3 sequence: CASSLAPVYEQYF. Here the CDR3 DNA reads TGTGCCAGCAGCTTAGCGCCTGTCTACGAGCAGTACTTC.

The V call is TRBV2, the J call TRBJ2-5; the D is unclear. V dropped 4 bases and J dropped 5 bases, with 8 bases sitting between them. CDR3 length: 12 residues. From germline, CDR1 is SNHLY and CDR2 FYNNEI. The CDR3 DNA reads as TGTGCCAGCAGTGCTCAATTGGAGACCCAGTACTTC. Encoded protein: CASSAQLETQYF.

The sample holds many counts of this clonotype. The chain carries TRBV28 and TRBJ1-1; tentative D call: TRBD1 (6 bases). V shed 1 base and J shed 4 bases, with 16 bases lying between them. The CDR3 consists of 16 residues. Germline loops: CDR1 MDHEN, CDR2 SYDVKM. DNA for the CDR3: TGTGCCAGCAGTTTATCGGGGGGGCGGGGAAGCACTGAAGCTTTCTTT. This encodes CASSLSGGRGSTEAFF.

This clonotype was observed at least ten times. The chain employs TRBV6-5 and TRBJ1-1; a possible D gene is TRBD1 (6 bases). The CDR3 contains 12 residues. Trimming took off 7 bases at V and 8 bases at J, with 14 bases between the two ends. The germline V gene encodes CDR1 MNHEY and CDR2 SVGAGI. The CDR3 DNA reads as TGTGCCAGCACCAACTCCGGGACAGAAGCTTTCTTT. It yields the protein CASTNSGTEAFF.

This clonotype was seen a handful of times. This chain uses TRBV7-9 with TRBJ1-1, with unresolved D. The V gene lost 5 bases and the J gene lost 10 bases, with 17 bases spanning the gap. From germline, CDR1 is SEHNR and CDR2 FQNEAQ (reference sequence). The CDR3 consists of 13 residues. CDR3 sequence: CASSPPSWFGAFF. The DNA of the CDR3 is TGTGCCAGCAGCCCCCCCTCATGGTTCGGAGCTTTCTTT.

This clonotype was found a few times. The rearrangement joins TRBV7-6 to TRBJ1-1; possibly TRBD1 for D (6 bases). The CDR3 extends over 14 amino acids. CDR1 and CDR2 from the germline V gene are SGHVS and FNYEAQ. Trimming pared 2 bases from V and 4 bases from J, leaving 11 bases between. In DNA, the CDR3 is TGTGCCAGCAGCTTAAGGGGGACGGGCACTGAAGCTTTCTTT. It translates to CASSLRGTGTEAFF.

The sample holds a few counts of this clonotype. The chain carries TRBV5-1 and TRBJ1-6; D is unresolved. This CDR3 is 12 amino acids long. The V end lost 9 bases, the J end lost 0 bases, and 4 bases lay between the germline ends. Germline CDR1 and CDR2: SGHRS and YFSETQ. The DNA for the CDR3 is TGCGCCACTTACTCCTATAATTCACCCCTCCACTTT. This sequence encodes CATYSYNSPLHF. Full variable domain (outside the CDR3, taken from reference TRBV5-1 and TRBJ1-6): KAGVTQTPRYLIKTRGQQVTLSCSPISGHRSVSWYQQTPGQGLQFLFEYFSETQRNKGNFPGRFSGRQFSNSRSEMNVSTLELGDSALYLCATYSYNSPLHFGNGTRLTVT.

This clonotype was detected only a few times. The chain has TRBV6-1 and TRBJ2-1; D may be TRBD2 (6 bases). Per germline, CDR1 MNHNS and CDR2 SASEGT. This CDR3 is 15 amino acids long. V was cut by 6 bases and J by 4 bases, with 16 bases left in between. The CDR3 DNA sequence: TGTGCCAGCAGCTTCCGTCTAGCGAGATACAATGAGCAGTTCTTC. It specifies CASSFRLARYNEQFF.

The V gene is TRBV5-1, the J gene TRBJ2-7, with D possibly being TRBD1 (6 bases). The CDR3 loop spans 14 amino acids. V lost 2 bases and J lost 0, with 9 bases in between. Germline V lookup: CDR1 SGHRS, CDR2 YFSETQ. This chain's CDR3 is CASSFRDNSYEQYF. The CDR3 DNA follows: TGCGCCAGCAGCTTCCGGGACAACTCCTACGAGCAGTACTTC.

The chain is built from TRBV12-3 or TRBV12-4 and TRBJ1-4, with D unresolved. The CDR3 length is 15 residues. Trimming shortened V by 1 base and J by 1 base, and 7 bases separated the two germline ends. CDR3 DNA: TGTGCCAGCAGTTTAGGCGGGGTAACTAATGAAAAACTGTTTTTT. Its protein product is CASSLGGVTNEKLFF.

The V gene is TRBV24-1, the J gene TRBJ2-1; TRBD1 matches at 8 bases. The CDR3 has 17 residues. With 4 bases clipped from V and 11 bases from J, the junction kept 18 bases outside the gene matches. Germline CDR1 KGHDR, CDR2 SFDVKD. The CDR3: CATSEVVGGTGLIKQFF. CDR3 nucleotides: TGTGCCACCAGTGAGGTTGTTGGGGGGACAGGCCTGATTAAGCAGTTCTTC.

The gene calls are TRBV29-1 and TRBJ2-2; D possibly corresponds to TRBD1 (6 bases). The length of the CDR3 is 16 residues. From germline, CDR1 is SQVTM and CDR2 ANQGSEA. V was pared by 2 bases and J by 2 bases, with 15 bases between. CDR3 sequence: CSVESNREPNTGELFF. CDR3 in DNA: TGCAGCGTTGAATCTAACAGGGAACCCAACACCGGGGAGCTGTTTTTT.

This clonotype was counted only a few times. V gene TRBV3-1 combines with J gene TRBJ2-3, with 12 bases that match TRBD2. Germline V gives CDR1 LGHDT, CDR2 YNNKEL (reference sequence). CDR3 length: 13 amino acids. CDR3 sequence: CAAGLAGPDTQYF. The CDR3 bases are TGTGCAGCGGGACTAGCGGGCCCAGATACGCAGTATTTT.

This chain connects TRBV6-1 to TRBJ2-2; 7 bases are shared with TRBD1. V trimming: 9 bases; J trimming: 1 base; junction bases outside the gene matches: 11. The CDR3 extends over 16 amino acids. From germline, CDR1 is MNHNS and CDR2 SASEGT. The CDR3 bases are TGTGCCAGTCGACAGGGCGCTAATAGGAACACCGGGGAGCTGTTTTTT. It translates to CASRQGANRNTGELFF.

This chain joins TRBV20-1 and TRBJ2-1; TRBD2 agrees at 8 bases. With 0 bases clipped from V and 2 bases from J, the junction kept 3 bases outside the gene matches. Germline V gives CDR1 DFQATT, CDR2 SNEGSKA (reference sequence). The CDR3 runs to 15 residues. CDR3: CSARESGGPYNEQFF. In nucleotides, the CDR3 is TGCAGTGCTAGAGAGAGCGGGGGACCCTACAATGAGCAGTTCTTC.

This clonotype was seen a handful of times. This chain joins TRBV29-1 and TRBJ2-3; no clear D gene. The CDR3 has 13 amino acids. Germline CDR1 is SQVTM and CDR2 is ANQGSEA. The ends were cut back, 4 bases at V and 0 bases at J, with 8 bases in the middle. The CDR3: CSVAGSSTDTQYF. The DNA for the CDR3 is TGCAGCGTTGCTGGTTCTAGCACAGATACGCAGTATTTT.

The chain uses TRBV29-1 and TRBJ1-1, with 7 bases that match TRBD1. Germline trimming cut 4 bases from V and 1 base from J; bases unmatched to any gene: 6. The V gene's germline CDR1 is SQVTM and CDR2 ANQGSEA. The CDR3 has 14 amino acids. DNA of the CDR3: TGCAGCGTTGGGGACAGCCAGTCGAACACTGAAGCTTTCTTT. Protein product: CSVGDSQSNTEAFF.

This clonotype was seen ten or more times. The chain has TRBV12-3 or TRBV12-4 and TRBJ1-5; D possibly corresponds to TRBD1 (5 bases). V was shortened by 3 bases and J by 4 bases, with 13 bases between the two germline ends. The CDR3 length is 15 residues. CDR3 amino acids: CASSFSGGSNQPQHF. The CDR3 DNA reads TGTGCCAGCAGTTTTAGTGGGGGAAGTAATCAGCCCCAGCATTTT.

This clonotype has ten or more counts. The J gene is TRBJ2-1, the V gene TRBV12-3 or TRBV12-4; D is uncertain. V was pared by 7 bases and J by 10 bases, with 11 bases between. The CDR3 is 11 amino acids. The CDR3 sequence is CASTESGEQFF. CDR3 DNA sequence: TGTGCCAGCACCGAGTCAGGAGAGCAGTTCTTC.

This clonotype was counted ten times or more. J is TRBJ2-1 and V is TRBV5-1; TRBD2 matches 13 bases. The germline CDR1 and CDR2 sequences are SGHRS and YFSETQ. V lost 4 bases, J lost 5 bases, and 3 bases stayed unmatched. The CDR3 sequence is 15 residues long. This CDR3 is CASSAGLAGHNEQFF. In DNA form, the CDR3 reads TGCGCCAGCAGCGCGGGACTAGCGGGGCACAATGAGCAGTTCTTC. Full variable domain (remainder filled in from reference TRBV5-1 and TRBJ2-1): KAGVTQTPRYLIKTRGQQVTLSCSPISGHRSVSWYQQTPGQGLQFLFEYFSETQRNKGNFPGRFSGRQFSNSRSEMNVSTLELGDSALYLCASSAGLAGHNEQFFGPGTRLTVL.

This clonotype was picked up a small number of times. The chain uses TRBV10-2 and TRBJ2-3; 10 nucleotides align to TRBD2. J gave up 0 bases and V 6 bases, and 0 bases lay outside the gene matches. This CDR3 region has 14 residues. Germline V lookup: CDR1 WSHSY, CDR2 SAAADI. CDR3 in DNA: TGCGCCAGCAGGACTAGCGGGAGCACAGATACGCAGTATTTT. Residues: CASRTSGSTDTQYF.

This chain links TRBV21-1 with TRBJ2-5; the DNA was not compared with TRBD1, the D call given in the table. TRBV21-1 counts as a pseudogene. This CDR3 contains 13 residues. In nucleotides, the CDR3 is TGTGCCAGCAGCTCTTCCCCCGTAGAGACCCAGTACTTC. Its translation: CASSSSPVETQYF.

This clonotype was counted ten times or more. The V gene is TRBV12-3 or TRBV12-4, the J gene TRBJ2-3; TRBD2 aligns across 7 bases. CDR3 size: 14 residues. The J segment lost 1 base and the V segment lost 2 bases, leaving 0 bases of the junction unmatched. The CDR3 DNA reads as TGTGCCAGCAGTTTACTAGCGGGCACAGATACGCAGTATTTT. Its protein is CASSLLAGTDTQYF.

The chain links TRBV12-3 or TRBV12-4 to TRBJ2-7; weak D call: TRBD1 (5 bases). The V end was cut by 1 base, the J end by 6 bases, with 16 bases between. The length of the CDR3 is 15 residues. The CDR3 DNA reads as TGTGCCAGCAGTTTAGGCTACGCTCTGGGGCGCGAGCAGTACTTC. This encodes CASSLGYALGREQYF.

This clonotype has a count of ten or more. The chain links TRBV3-1 to TRBJ1-2, with D perhaps matching TRBD1 (6 bases). The CDR3 has 16 residues. The V gene lost 0 bases and the J gene lost 5 bases, with 16 bases spanning the gap. Per the germline V gene, CDR1 is LGHDT and CDR2 is YNNKEL (reference sequence). CDR3 amino acids: CASSQDLGTTSYGYTF. Here the CDR3 DNA reads TGTGCCAGCAGCCAAGATCTGGGGACAACGTCTTATGGCTACACCTTC.

The V and J genes are TRBV20-1 and TRBJ2-1, with unresolved D. The CDR3 totals 11 residues. V shed 3 bases and J shed 5 bases, with 5 bases lying between them. Germline V gene data show CDR1 as DFQATT and CDR2 as SNEGSKA (reference sequence). CDR3 bases: TGCAGTGCTAGGCCGGACAATGAGCAGTTCTTC. Translated: CSARPDNEQFF.

This clonotype has just a few counts. The chain is built from TRBV2 and TRBJ2-3; D unclear. The CDR3 extends over 14 amino acids. V lost 6 bases and J 2 bases, leaving 12 bases between the germline ends. Per germline, CDR1 SNHLY and CDR2 FYNNEI. The CDR3, as DNA: TGTGCCAGCAGCGGGCCCTCCCACACAGATACGCAGTATTTT. Its translation is CASSGPSHTDTQYF.

This clonotype came up a few times. This chain uses TRBV5-1 with TRBJ1-5; 10 bases agree with TRBD1. V was pared by 0 bases and J by 1 base, with 4 bases of the junction left unmatched. CDR1 is SGHRS and CDR2 is YFSETQ in the germline V gene. CDR3 length: 17 amino acids. Here the CDR3 DNA reads TGCGCCAGCAGCTTGGGCCCGGACAGGGGGAGCAATCAGCCCCAGCATTTT. Protein sequence: CASSLGPDRGSNQPQHF.

This clonotype was counted only a few times. V is TRBV2 and J is TRBJ1-5; 8 bases are a match to TRBD1. V lost 8 bases, J lost 5 bases, and 5 bases stayed unmatched. CDR1 and CDR2 from the germline V gene are SNHLY and FYNNEI. This CDR3 region has 13 residues. CDR3 DNA: TGTGCCAGCCTAAAGGACAGGGATCAGCCCCAGCATTTT. Protein: CASLKDRDQPQHF.